These 20 T cell receptor beta chains originate from one sample sequenced in a study of neurological immune-mediated disorders. Each CDR3 protein is one row after TCRdb ran MiXCR on the 5' RACE reads. The sample yields tens of thousands of distinct CDR3 sequences, around 3.6% seen once. Sequencing was performed on PBMCs. The receptor set was obtained from a man in his thirties or forties with multiple sclerosis.

This clonotype was counted ten times or more. This sequence joins TRBV6-5 and TRBJ1-6; D perhaps matches TRBD1 (5 bases). The ends were cut back, 2 bases at V and 10 bases at J, with 9 bases in the middle. This CDR3 is 13 amino acids long. Germline V gives CDR1 MNHEY, CDR2 SVGAGI. The CDR3 region is CASSYEGKSPLHF. DNA of the CDR3: TGTGCCAGCAGTTACGAGGGGAAATCACCCCTCCACTTT.

This clonotype was detected many times. In DNA form, the CDR3 reads TGTGCCAGCAGCCAAGCTGGCAGAGACAAAAACATTCAGTACTTC. Amino acids: CASSQAGRDKNIQYF. This chain connects TRBV3-1 to TRBJ2-4; D ambiguous. Deletions cut 1 base from V and 3 bases from J, with 10 bases between. Germline V gene data show CDR1 as LGHDT and CDR2 as YNNKEL (reference sequence). The CDR3 is 15 amino acids.

The table lists this clonotype with many counts. This chain uses TRBV29-1 with TRBJ2-3; D is ambiguous. Germline CDR1 is SQVTM and CDR2 is ANQGSEA. Between the trimmed V and J ends, which lost 5 bases and 6 bases, there was a span of 6 bases. This CDR3 comprises 10 residues. For the CDR3, the DNA is TGCAGCGTTAGGGTGGATACGCAGTATTTT. This gives the protein CSVRVDTQYF.

This clonotype has at least ten counts. The chain joins TRBV5-1 to TRBJ2-7, with 12 nucleotides matching TRBD1. Germline V gene data show CDR1 as SGHRS and CDR2 as YFSETQ. The length of the CDR3 is 15 residues. Trimming cost V 4 bases and J 4 bases; bases outside gene matches: 6. The CDR3 nucleotides are TGCGCCAGCAGCATAGGGACAGGGGGCGAATACGAGCAGTACTTC. Residues: CASSIGTGGEYEQYF.

This chain joins TRBV7-8 and TRBJ1-1; D not resolved. CDR1 is SGHVS, CDR2 FQNEAQ, per germline. This CDR3 is built from 14 residues. The ends were cut back, 5 bases at V and 3 bases at J, with 13 bases in the middle. CDR3 nucleotide sequence: TGTGCCAGCAGCAACGGAAAGGGAGACACTGAAGCTTTCTTT. It translates to CASSNGKGDTEAFF. The variable domain in full, with the rest retrieved from reference TRBV7-8 and TRBJ1-1, is GAGVSQSPRYKVAKRGQDVALRCDPISGHVSLFWYQQALGQGPEFLTYFQNEAQLDKSGLPSDRFFAERPEGSVSTLKIQRTQQEDSAVYLCASSNGKGDTEAFFGQGTRLTVV.

This clonotype has ten or more counts. This chain joins TRBV20-1 and TRBJ2-1; 14 bases are a match to TRBD2. Looked up from germline, CDR1 is DFQATT and CDR2 is SNEGSKA (reference sequence). The V segment lost 4 bases and the J segment 6 bases; nucleotides outside the gene matches: 14. This CDR3 comprises 18 residues. The CDR3 DNA sequence: TGCAGTGCTACCACCTCGGGAAGGACTAGCGGGGGGCTCAATGAGCAGTTCTTC. Encoded protein: CSATTSGRTSGGLNEQFF.

Points on this clonotype: A much larger clonotype is one base distant, so this may be a read error. The chain recombines TRBV29-1 with TRBJ2-1; TRBD1 agrees at 10 bases. The CDR3 covers 14 residues. J gave up 6 bases and V 6 bases, and 8 bases lay outside the gene matches. The germline V gene encodes CDR1 SQVTM and CDR2 ANQGSEA. The CDR3 loop is CSVTSGQGFNEQFF. CDR3 DNA sequence: TGCAGCGTGACCTCGGGACAGGGGTTCAATGAGCAGTTCTTC.

The chain links TRBV28 to TRBJ2-7, with D perhaps being TRBD1 or TRBD2 (5 bases each). There are 13 residues in the CDR3. Germline V gene sequence: CDR1 MDHEN, CDR2 SYDVKM. V was pared by 2 bases and J by 6 bases, with 11 bases between. In DNA form, the CDR3 reads TGTGCCAGCAGTTTAGGGACCGCGGGCGAGCAGTACTTC. This encodes CASSLGTAGEQYF.

This clonotype turned up a few times. V is TRBV7-9 and J is TRBJ2-7; 12 positions match TRBD2. The trim removed 5 bases at V and 0 bases at J, leaving 8 bases unmatched. The CDR3 length is 17 residues. The germline CDR1 and CDR2 sequences are SEHNR and FQNEAQ (reference sequence). The CDR3 nucleotides read TGTGCCAGCAGCCCGGGACTAGCGGGTGTGAGCTCCTACGAGCAGTACTTC. Protein: CASSPGLAGVSSYEQYF.

This clonotype occurred many times. The V gene is TRBV7-8, the J gene TRBJ2-1, with TRBD2 matching 8 bases. Trimming cost V 5 bases and J 7 bases; bases outside gene matches: 13. The CDR3 is 16 residues long. Germline loops: CDR1 SGHVS, CDR2 FQNEAQ. The chain's CDR3 is CASSTLGTSSGNEQFF. The DNA for the CDR3 is TGTGCCAGCAGCACACTCGGGACTAGTAGTGGGAATGAGCAGTTCTTC. The entire variable domain, with the rest obtained from reference TRBV7-8 and TRBJ2-1, is as follows: GAGVSQSPRYKVAKRGQDVALRCDPISGHVSLFWYQQALGQGPEFLTYFQNEAQLDKSGLPSDRFFAERPEGSVSTLKIQRTQQEDSAVYLCASSTLGTSSGNEQFFGPGTRLTVL.

The table lists this clonotype with many counts. The rearrangement joins TRBV28 to TRBJ2-1; D is undetermined. CDR3 length: 12 residues. CDR1 is MDHEN and CDR2 is SYDVKM in the germline V gene. V lost 3 bases, J lost 10 bases, and 10 bases lay in between. The CDR3 region has the DNA TGTGCCAGCAGTTTCACTCGACGCGAGCAGTTCTTC. This translates into CASSFTRREQFF.

This clonotype was detected ten times or more. The chain couples TRBV11-3 to TRBJ2-7; D gene uncertain. The ends were cut back, 0 bases at V and 0 bases at J, with 6 bases in the middle. Germline V gives CDR1 SGHNT, CDR2 YENEEA. The CDR3 is 14 residues long. The CDR3 sequence: CASSLDGYSYEQYF. The DNA for the CDR3 is TGTGCCAGCAGCTTAGACGGCTACTCCTACGAGCAGTACTTC.

This clonotype was detected ten times or more. The genes are TRBV12-3 or TRBV12-4 and TRBJ1-1, with D unresolved. The CDR3 is made up of 14 amino acids. V was clipped by 0 bases and J by 2 bases, with 7 bases between them. The CDR3 region has the DNA TGTGCCAGCAGTTTAGCGCTACGTAACACTGAAGCTTTCTTT. Protein sequence: CASSLALRNTEAFF.

The gene calls are TRBV7-9 and TRBJ2-2; TRBD2 matches 8 bases. The germline CDR1 and CDR2 sequences are SEHNR and FQNEAQ (reference sequence). With V trimmed by 3 bases and J by 2 bases, 5 bases remained unmatched. The CDR3 spans 16 residues. The CDR3 nucleotides are TGTGCCAGCAGCTTTGAGGGACTAGAAAACACCGGGGAGCTGTTTTTT. Translating it yields CASSFEGLENTGELFF.

This clonotype has ten or more counts. The V call is TRBV7-3, the J call TRBJ2-1, with unresolved D. The CDR3 covers 16 residues. The germline V gene has CDR1 SGHTA and CDR2 FQGTGA. Trimming took 5 bases from V and 0 from J, leaving 14 bases between them. CDR3 nucleotide sequence: TGTGCCAGCAGCCTCCCGCTCAGAGTCTCCTACAATGAGCAGTTCTTC. It yields the protein CASSLPLRVSYNEQFF.

This clonotype was detected ten times or more. J is TRBJ2-2 and V is TRBV5-1; D remains unclear. Germline V gene lookup returns CDR1 SGHRS and CDR2 YFSETQ. V lost 0 bases and J 0 bases, leaving 9 bases between the germline ends. This CDR3 comprises 16 residues. CDR3 sequence: CASSLDGTSNTGELFF. CDR3 in DNA: TGCGCCAGCAGCTTGGACGGTACTTCGAACACCGGGGAGCTGTTTTTT. Based on the CDR3 plus reference TRBV5-1 and TRBJ2-2, the full variable domain is KAGVTQTPRYLIKTRGQQVTLSCSPISGHRSVSWYQQTPGQGLQFLFEYFSETQRNKGNFPGRFSGRQFSNSRSEMNVSTLELGDSALYLCASSLDGTSNTGELFFGEGSRLTVL.

This clonotype has ten or more counts. The rearrangement joins TRBV12-3 or TRBV12-4 to TRBJ2-3, with 7 bases identical to TRBD2. The CDR3 is 16 residues long. V shed 5 bases, J shed 1 base, and the junction held 9 bases outside the gene matches. CDR3 DNA: TGTGCCAGCAGTCCCCAGTGGGCGGGAGGCACAGATACGCAGTATTTT. It codes for CASSPQWAGGTDTQYF.

This clonotype was counted a few times. The gene calls are TRBV7-7 and TRBJ2-7; no firm D call. The V gene lost 5 bases and the J gene lost 6 bases, with 14 bases spanning the gap. Per the germline V gene, CDR1 is SSHAT and CDR2 is FNYEAQ (reference sequence). The CDR3 is 13 amino acids. The CDR3 sequence: CASSPTSWGEQYF. CDR3 bases: TGTGCCAGCAGCCCAACCTCATGGGGCGAGCAGTACTTC.

In its sample, this clonotype was seen many times. The genes are TRBV15 and TRBJ2-6; D unresolved. The CDR3 length is 17 residues. V gave up 3 bases and J gave up 0 bases, with 12 bases separating them. CDR1 LNHNV and CDR2 YYDKDF come from the germline V gene (reference sequence). The CDR3 here is CATSRTSASSGANVLTF. Here the CDR3 DNA reads TGTGCCACCAGCAGGACAAGTGCCTCCTCTGGGGCCAACGTCCTGACTTTC.

This clonotype was picked up a small number of times. The chain couples TRBV19 to TRBJ1-1; 12 bases align to TRBD1. The germline gives CDR1 LNHDA, CDR2 SQIVND (reference sequence). The CDR3 loop spans 14 amino acids. The V segment lost 5 bases and the J segment 11 bases; nucleotides outside the gene matches: 9. The CDR3 region is CASSSLRDRGHAFF. CDR3 in DNA: TGTGCCAGTAGTTCTCTCCGGGACAGGGGGCACGCTTTCTTT.